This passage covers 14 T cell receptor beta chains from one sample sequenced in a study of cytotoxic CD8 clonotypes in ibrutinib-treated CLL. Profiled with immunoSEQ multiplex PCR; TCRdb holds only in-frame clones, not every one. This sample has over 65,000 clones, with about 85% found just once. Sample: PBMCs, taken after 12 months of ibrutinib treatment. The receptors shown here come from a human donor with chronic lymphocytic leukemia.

The CDR3 bases are TGTGCCAGCTCATACGTGGGGGCGCGCGAGCAGTACTTC. This sequence encodes CASSYVGAREQYF. This rearrangement joins TRBV28 to TRBJ2-7, with D possibly TRBD1 on 6 matching bases. The germline gives CDR1 MDHEN, CDR2 SYDVKM. The CDR3 spans 13 residues. V lost 8 bases to trimming and J lost 6 bases, with 17 bases between them.

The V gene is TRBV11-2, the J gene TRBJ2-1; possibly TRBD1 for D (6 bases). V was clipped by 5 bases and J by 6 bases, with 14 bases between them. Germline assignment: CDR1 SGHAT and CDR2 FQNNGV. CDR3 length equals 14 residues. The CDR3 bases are TGTGCCAGCAGCCCAAATCTGGGGGCCAATGAGCAGTTCTTC. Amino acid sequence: CASSPNLGANEQFF.

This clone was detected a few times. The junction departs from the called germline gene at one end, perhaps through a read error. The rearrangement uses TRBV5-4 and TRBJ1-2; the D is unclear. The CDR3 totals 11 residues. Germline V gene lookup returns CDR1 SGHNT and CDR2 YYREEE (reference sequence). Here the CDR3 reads CASSVELDRSF. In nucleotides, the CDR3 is TGTGCCAGCAGCGTCGAGTTGGACCGCAGTTTC. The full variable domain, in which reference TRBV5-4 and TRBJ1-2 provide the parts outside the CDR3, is ETGVTQSPTHLIKTRGQQVTLRCSSQSGHNTVSWYQQALGQGPQFIFQYYREEENGRGNFPPRFSGLQFPNYSSELNVNALELDDSALYLCASSVELDRSFGSGTRLTVV.

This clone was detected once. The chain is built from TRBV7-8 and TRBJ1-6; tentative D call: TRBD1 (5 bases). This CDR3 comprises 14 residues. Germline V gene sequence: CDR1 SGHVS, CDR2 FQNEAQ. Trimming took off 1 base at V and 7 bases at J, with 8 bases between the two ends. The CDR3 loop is CASSLVRDNSPLHF. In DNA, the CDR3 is TGTGCCAGCAGCTTAGTCCGGGACAATTCACCCCTCCACTTT. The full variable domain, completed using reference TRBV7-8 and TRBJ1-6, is GAGVSQSPRYKVAKRGQDVALRCDPISGHVSLFWYQQALGQGPEFLTYFQNEAQLDKSGLPSDRFFAERPEGSVSTLKIQRTQQEDSAVYLCASSLVRDNSPLHFGNGTRLTVT.

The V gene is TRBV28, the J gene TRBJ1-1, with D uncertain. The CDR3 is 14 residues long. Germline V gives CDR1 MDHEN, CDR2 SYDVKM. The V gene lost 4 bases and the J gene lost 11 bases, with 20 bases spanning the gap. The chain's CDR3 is CASSYPPQARRAFF. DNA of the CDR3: TGTGCCAGCAGTTACCCCCCGCAGGCCCGAAGGGCTTTCTTT.

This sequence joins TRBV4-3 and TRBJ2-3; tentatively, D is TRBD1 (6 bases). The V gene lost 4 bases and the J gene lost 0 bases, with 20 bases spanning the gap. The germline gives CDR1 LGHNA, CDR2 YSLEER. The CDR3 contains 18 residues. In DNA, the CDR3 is TGCGCCAGCAGCCTCTATCCCTACCCAGGGGCTAGCACAGATACGCAGTATTTT. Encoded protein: CASSLYPYPGASTDTQYF.

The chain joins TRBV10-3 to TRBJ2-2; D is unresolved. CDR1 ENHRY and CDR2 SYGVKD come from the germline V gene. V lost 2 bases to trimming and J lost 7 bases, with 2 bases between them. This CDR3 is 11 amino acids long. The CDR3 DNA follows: TGTGCCATCAGTGAGGGCGGGGAGCTGTTTTTT. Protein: CAISEGGELFF.

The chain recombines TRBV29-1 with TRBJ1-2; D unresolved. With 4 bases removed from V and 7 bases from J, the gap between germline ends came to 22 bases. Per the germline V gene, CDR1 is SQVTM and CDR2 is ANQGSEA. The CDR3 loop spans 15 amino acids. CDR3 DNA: TGCAGCGTTGCTCCTATTGGCAGGAAATCCCTTGGCTACACCTTC. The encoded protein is CSVAPIGRKSLGYTF.

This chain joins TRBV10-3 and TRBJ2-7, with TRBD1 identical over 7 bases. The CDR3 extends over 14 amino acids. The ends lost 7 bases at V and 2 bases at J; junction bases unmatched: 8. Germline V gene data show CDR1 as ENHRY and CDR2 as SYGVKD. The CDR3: CAITARDSTYEQYF. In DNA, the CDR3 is TGTGCCATCACAGCCAGGGACAGCACCTACGAGCAGTACTTC.

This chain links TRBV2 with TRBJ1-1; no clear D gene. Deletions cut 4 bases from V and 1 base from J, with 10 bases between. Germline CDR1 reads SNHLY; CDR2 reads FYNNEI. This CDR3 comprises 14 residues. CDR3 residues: CASSVGQQNTEAFF. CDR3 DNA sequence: TGTGCCAGCAGTGTAGGGCAGCAGAACACTGAAGCTTTCTTT.

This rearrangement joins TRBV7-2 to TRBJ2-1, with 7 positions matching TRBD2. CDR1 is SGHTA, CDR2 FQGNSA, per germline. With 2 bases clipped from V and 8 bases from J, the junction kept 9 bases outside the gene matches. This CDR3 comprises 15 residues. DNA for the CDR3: TGTGCCAGCAGCTTACTCAGCGGGGACGGCGATGAGCAGTTCTTC. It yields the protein CASSLLSGDGDEQFF. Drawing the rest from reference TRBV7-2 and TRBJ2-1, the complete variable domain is GAGVSQSPSNKVTEKGKDVELRCDPISGHTALYWYRQSLGQGLEFLIYFQGNSAPDKSGLPSDRFSAERTGGSVSTLTIQRTQQEDSAVYLCASSLLSGDGDEQFFGPGTRLTVL.

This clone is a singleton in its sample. The CDR3 sequence is CASSPNTGADTQYF. CDR3 sequence (DNA): TGTGCCAGCTCACCAAATACAGGGGCAGATACGCAGTATTTT. The gene calls are TRBV18 and TRBJ2-3; 7 bases agree with TRBD1. The V gene's germline CDR1 is KGHSH and CDR2 LQKENI. The CDR3 extends over 14 amino acids. J lost 4 bases, V lost 2 bases, and 3 bases had no gene match.

CDR3 coding DNA: TGTGCCTGGACCCCACCCCCGGGGGCTGAATCCTACTACAATGAGCAGTTCTTC. This sequence encodes CAWTPPPGAESYYNEQFF. The genes are TRBV30 and TRBJ2-1; TRBD1 or TRBD2 may be the D gene (6 bases each). The CDR3 contains 18 residues. Germline V gene sequence: CDR1 GTSNPN, CDR2 SVGIG (reference sequence). Trimming stripped 4 bases from V and 3 bases from J, with 25 bases between. The whole variable domain, remainder taken from reference TRBV30 and TRBJ2-1, is SQTIHQWPATLVQPVGSPLSLECTVEGTSNPNLYWYRQAAGRGLQLLFYSVGIGQISSEVPQNLSASRPQDRQFILSSKKLLLSDSGFYLCAWTPPPGAESYYNEQFFGPGTRLTVL.

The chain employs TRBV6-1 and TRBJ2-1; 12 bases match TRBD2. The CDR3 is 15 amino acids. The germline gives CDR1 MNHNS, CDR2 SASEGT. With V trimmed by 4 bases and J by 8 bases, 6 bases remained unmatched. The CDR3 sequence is CASSGLAGGVDEQFF. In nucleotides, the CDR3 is TGTGCCAGCAGTGGCCTAGCGGGGGGGGTCGATGAGCAGTTCTTC.